The sequence of this TCR beta chain was determined in a study of blood T cell repertoires in COVID-19. Study summary: The study drew acute and convalescent COVID-19 samples from the United States, Italy and Spain. In each case, the material was cDNA or gDNA derived from T cells, B-cell-depleted T cells, or PBMCs.

This clone occurred once. Unmatched junction bases numbered 5, after V lost 3 bases and J lost 0 bases. The CDR3 extends over 16 amino acids. The germline V gene has CDR1 MDHEN and CDR2 SYDVKM. In the original processing: Reference gene primer amplification gave estimated nucleated cell counts. Some clones are missing from TCRdb's copy, which holds only in-frame ones; the method was immunoSEQ multiplex PCR. The V and J calls and clone size come from that table; D and trimming were worked out from the DNA. This table has around 130,000 clones, approximately 77% appearing once. Sequenced: peripheral blood. This chain uses TRBV28 with TRBJ1-5; 7 bases map to TRBD1. The TCR comes from a human donor in a cohort sampled during active COVID-19. The CDR3 region is CASSFAGQHSNQPQHF. The CDR3 DNA is TGTGCCAGCAGTTTCGCGGGACAGCATAGCAATCAGCCCCAGCATTTT.